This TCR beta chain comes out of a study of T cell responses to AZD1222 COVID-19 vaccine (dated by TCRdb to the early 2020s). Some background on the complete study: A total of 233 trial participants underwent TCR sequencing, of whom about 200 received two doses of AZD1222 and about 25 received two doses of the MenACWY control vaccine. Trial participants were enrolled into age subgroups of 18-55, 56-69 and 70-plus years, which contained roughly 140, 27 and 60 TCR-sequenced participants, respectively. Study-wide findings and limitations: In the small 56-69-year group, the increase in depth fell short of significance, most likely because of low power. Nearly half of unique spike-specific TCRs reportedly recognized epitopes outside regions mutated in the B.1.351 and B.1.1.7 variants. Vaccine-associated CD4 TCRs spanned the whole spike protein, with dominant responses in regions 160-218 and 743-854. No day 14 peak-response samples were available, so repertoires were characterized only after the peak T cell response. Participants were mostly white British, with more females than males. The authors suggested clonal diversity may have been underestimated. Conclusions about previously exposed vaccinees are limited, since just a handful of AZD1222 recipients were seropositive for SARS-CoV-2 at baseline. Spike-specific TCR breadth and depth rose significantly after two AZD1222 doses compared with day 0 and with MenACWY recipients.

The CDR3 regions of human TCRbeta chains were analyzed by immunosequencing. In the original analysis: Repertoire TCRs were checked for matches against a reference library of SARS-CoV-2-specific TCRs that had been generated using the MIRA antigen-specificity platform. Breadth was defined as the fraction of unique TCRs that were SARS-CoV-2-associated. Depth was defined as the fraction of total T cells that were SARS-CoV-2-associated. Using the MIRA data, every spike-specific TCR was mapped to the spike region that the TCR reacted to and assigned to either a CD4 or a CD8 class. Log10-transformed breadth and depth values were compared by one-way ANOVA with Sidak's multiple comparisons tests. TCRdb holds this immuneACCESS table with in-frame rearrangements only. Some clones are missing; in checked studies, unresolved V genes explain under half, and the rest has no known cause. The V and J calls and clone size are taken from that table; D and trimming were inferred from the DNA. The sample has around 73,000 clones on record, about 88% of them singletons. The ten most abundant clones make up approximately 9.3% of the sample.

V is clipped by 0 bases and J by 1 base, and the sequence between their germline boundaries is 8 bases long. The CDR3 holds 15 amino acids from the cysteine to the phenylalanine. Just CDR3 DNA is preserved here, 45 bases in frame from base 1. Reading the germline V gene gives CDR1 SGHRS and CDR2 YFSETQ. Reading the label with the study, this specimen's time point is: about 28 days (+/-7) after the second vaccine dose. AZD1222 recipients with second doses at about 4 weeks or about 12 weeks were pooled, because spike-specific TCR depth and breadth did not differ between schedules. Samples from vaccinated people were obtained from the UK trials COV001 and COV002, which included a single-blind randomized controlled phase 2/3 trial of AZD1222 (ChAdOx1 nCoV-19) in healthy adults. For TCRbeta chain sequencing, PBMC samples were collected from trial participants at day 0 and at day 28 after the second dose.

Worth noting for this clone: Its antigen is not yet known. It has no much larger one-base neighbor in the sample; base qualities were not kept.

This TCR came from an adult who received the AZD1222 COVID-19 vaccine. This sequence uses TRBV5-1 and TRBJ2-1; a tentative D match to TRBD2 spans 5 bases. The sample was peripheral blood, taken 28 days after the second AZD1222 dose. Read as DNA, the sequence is TGCGCCAGCAGCTTGGTCCGGGAATCCTACAATGAGCAGTTCTTC. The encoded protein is CASSLVRESYNEQFF.